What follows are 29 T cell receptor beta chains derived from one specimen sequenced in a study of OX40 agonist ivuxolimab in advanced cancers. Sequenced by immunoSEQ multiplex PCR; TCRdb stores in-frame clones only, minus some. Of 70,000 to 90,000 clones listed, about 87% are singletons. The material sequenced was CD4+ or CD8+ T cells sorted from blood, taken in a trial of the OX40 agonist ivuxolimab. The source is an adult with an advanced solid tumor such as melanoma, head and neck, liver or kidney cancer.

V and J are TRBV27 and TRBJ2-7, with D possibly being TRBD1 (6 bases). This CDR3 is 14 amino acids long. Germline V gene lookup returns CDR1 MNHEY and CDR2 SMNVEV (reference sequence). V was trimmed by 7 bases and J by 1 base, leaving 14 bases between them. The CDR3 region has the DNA TGTGCCAGCAACAAACAGGGTAGTTCCTACGAGCAGTACTTC. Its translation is CASNKQGSSYEQYF.

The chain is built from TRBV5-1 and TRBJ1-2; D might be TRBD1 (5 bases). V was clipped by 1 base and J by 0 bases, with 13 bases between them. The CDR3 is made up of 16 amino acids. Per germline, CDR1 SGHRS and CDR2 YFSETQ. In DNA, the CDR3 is TGCGCCAGCAGCTTGATGGGACTGATAGCTAACTATGGCTACACCTTC. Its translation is CASSLMGLIANYGYTF.

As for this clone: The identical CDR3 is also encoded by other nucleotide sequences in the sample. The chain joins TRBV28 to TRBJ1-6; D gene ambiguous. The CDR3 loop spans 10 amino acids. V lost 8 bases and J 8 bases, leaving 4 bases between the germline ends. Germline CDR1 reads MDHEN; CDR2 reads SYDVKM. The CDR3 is CASGYSPLHF. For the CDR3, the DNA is TGTGCCAGCGGCTATTCACCCCTCCACTTT.

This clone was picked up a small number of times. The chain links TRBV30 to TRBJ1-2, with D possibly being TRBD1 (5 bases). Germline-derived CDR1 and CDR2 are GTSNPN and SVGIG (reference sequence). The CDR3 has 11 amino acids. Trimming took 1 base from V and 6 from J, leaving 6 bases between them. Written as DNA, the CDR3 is TGTGCCTGGAGTGGGGGACATGGCTACACCTTC. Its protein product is CAWSGGHGYTF. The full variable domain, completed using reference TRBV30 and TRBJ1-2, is SQTIHQWPATLVQPVGSPLSLECTVEGTSNPNLYWYRQAAGRGLQLLFYSVGIGQISSEVPQNLSASRPQDRQFILSSKKLLLSDSGFYLCAWSGGHGYTFGSGTRLTVV.

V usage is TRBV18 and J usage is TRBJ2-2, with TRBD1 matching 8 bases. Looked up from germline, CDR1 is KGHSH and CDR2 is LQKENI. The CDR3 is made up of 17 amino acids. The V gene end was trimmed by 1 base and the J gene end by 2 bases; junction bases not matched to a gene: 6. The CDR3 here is CASSPLRTGKNTGELFF. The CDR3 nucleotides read TGTGCCAGCTCACCACTCCGGACAGGGAAAAACACCGGGGAGCTGTTTTTT.

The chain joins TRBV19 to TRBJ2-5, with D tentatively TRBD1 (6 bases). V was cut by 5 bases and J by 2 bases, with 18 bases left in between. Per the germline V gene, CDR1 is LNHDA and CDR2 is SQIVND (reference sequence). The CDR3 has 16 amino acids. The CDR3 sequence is CASSFSTRGLQETQYF. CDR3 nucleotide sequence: TGTGCCAGTAGTTTCTCGACCAGGGGATTGCAAGAGACCCAGTACTTC.

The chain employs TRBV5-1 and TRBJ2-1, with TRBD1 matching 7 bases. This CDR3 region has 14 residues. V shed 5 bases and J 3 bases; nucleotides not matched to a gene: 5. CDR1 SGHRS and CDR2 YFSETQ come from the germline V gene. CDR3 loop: CASSTGDIYNEQFF. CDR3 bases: TGCGCCAGCAGTACAGGGGACATCTACAATGAGCAGTTCTTC.

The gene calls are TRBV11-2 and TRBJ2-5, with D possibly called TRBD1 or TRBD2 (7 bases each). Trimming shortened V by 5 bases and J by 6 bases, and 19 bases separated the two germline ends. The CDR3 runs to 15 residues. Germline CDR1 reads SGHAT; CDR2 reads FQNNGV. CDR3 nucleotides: TGTGCCAGCAGCCGGGGGCCAGGGGGAGGGCAGACCCAGTACTTC. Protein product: CASSRGPGGGQTQYF.

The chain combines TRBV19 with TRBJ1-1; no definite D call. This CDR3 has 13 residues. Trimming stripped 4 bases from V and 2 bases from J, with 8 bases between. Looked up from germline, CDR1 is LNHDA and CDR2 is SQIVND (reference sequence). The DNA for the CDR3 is TGTGCCAGTAGTACCACACGAAACACTGAAGCTTTCTTT. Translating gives CASSTTRNTEAFF. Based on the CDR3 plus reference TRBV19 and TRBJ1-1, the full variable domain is DGGITQSPKYLFRKEGQNVTLSCEQNLNHDAMYWYRQDPGQGLRLIYYSQIVNDFQKGDIAEGYSVSREKKESFPLTVTSAQKNPTAFYLCASSTTRNTEAFFGQGTRLTVV.

The CDR3 coding sequence is TGTGCGAACAAAGGGGGGAACACTGAAGCTTTCTTT. It translates to CANKGGNTEAFF. The rearrangement joins TRBV2 to TRBJ1-1, with D maybe TRBD1 (6 bases). The CDR3 consists of 12 residues. Germline V gene data show CDR1 as SNHLY and CDR2 as FYNNEI.

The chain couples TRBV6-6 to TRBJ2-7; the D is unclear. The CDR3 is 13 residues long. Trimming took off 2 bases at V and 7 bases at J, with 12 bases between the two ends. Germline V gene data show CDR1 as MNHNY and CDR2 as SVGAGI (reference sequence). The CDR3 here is CASSYGNFYEQYF. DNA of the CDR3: TGTGCCAGCAGTTACGGCAATTTTTATGAGCAGTACTTC.

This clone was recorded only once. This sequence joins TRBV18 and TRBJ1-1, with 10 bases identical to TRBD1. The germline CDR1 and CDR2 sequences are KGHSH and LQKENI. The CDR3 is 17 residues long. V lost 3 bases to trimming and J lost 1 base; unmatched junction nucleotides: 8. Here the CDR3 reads CASSPVPGTGANTEAFF. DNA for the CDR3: TGTGCCAGCTCACCGGTCCCTGGGACAGGGGCGAACACTGAAGCTTTCTTT.

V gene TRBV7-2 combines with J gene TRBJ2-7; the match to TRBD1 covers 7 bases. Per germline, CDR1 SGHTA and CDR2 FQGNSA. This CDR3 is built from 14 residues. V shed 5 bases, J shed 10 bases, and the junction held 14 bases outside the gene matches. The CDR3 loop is CASSARQGLSHQYF. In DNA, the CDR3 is TGTGCCAGCAGCGCTAGACAGGGTTTAAGCCACCAGTACTTC. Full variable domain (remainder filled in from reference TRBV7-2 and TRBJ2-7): GAGVSQSPSNKVTEKGKDVELRCDPISGHTALYWYRQSLGQGLEFLIYFQGNSAPDKSGLPSDRFSAERTGGSVSTLTIQRTQQEDSAVYLCASSARQGLSHQYFGPGTRLTVT.

In nucleotides, the CDR3 is TGTGCCAGCTCACCCGGGCTCGAAGAGACCCAGTACTTC. This codes for CASSPGLEETQYF. The chain carries TRBV18 and TRBJ2-5; no reliable D call. The CDR3 spans 13 residues. V gave up 3 bases and J gave up 3 bases, with 8 bases separating them. Germline assignment: CDR1 KGHSH and CDR2 LQKENI. Filled out from reference TRBV18 and TRBJ2-5, the complete variable domain reads NAGVMQNPRHLVRRRGQEARLRCSPMKGHSHVYWYRQLPEEGLKFMVYLQKENIIDESGMPKERFSAEFPKEGPSILRIQQVVRGDSAAYFCASSPGLEETQYFGPGTRLLVL.

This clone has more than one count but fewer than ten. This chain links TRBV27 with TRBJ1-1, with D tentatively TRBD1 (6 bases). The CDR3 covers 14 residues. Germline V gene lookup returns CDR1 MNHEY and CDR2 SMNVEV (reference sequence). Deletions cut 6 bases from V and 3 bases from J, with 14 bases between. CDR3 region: CASSLTWGHTEAFF. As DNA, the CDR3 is TGTGCCAGCAGCCTGACGTGGGGGCACACTGAAGCTTTCTTT.

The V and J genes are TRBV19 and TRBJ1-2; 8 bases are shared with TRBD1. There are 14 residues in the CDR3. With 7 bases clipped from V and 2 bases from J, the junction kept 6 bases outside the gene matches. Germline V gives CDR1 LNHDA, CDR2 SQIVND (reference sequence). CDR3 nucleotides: TGTGCCAGTACCGGACAGGGAGTCAACTATGGCTACACCTTC. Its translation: CASTGQGVNYGYTF.

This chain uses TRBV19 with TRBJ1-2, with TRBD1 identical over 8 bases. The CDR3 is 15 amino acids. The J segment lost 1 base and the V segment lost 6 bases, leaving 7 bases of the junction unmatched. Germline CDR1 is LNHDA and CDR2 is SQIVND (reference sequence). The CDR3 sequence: CASSGQGVLNYGYTF. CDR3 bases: TGTGCCAGTAGCGGACAGGGAGTCCTTAACTATGGCTACACCTTC.

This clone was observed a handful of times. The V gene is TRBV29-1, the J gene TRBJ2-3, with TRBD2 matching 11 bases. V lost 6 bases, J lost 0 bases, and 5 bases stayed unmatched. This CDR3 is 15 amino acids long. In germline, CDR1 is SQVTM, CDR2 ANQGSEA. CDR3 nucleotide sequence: TGCAGCGTCGCCGGACTAGCGGGTAGCACAGATACGCAGTATTTT. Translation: CSVAGLAGSTDTQYF.

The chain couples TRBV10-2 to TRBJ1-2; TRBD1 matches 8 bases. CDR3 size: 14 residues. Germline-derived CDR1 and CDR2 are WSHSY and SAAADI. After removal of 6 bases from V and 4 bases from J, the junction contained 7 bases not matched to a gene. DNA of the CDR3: TGCGCCAGCAGCCAACAGGGGGGCCTCTATGGCTACACCTTC. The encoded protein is CASSQQGGLYGYTF.

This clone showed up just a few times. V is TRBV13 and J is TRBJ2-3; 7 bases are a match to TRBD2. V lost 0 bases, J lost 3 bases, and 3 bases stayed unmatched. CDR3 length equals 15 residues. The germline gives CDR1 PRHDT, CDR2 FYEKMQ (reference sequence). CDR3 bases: TGTGCCAGCAGCTTAGGAACGGGGGGTACAGATACGCAGTATTTT. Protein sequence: CASSLGTGGTDTQYF.

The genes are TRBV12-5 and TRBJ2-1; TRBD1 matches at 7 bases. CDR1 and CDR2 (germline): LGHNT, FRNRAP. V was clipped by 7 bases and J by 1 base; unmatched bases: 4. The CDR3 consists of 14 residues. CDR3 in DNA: TGTGCTAGTGCTCCAGGGGGTTCCTACAATGAGCAGTTCTTC. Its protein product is CASAPGGSYNEQFF.

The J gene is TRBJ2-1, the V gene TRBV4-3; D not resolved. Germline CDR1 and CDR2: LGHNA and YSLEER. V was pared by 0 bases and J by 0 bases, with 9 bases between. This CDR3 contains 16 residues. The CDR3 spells CASSQERMGSYNEQFF. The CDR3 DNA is TGCGCCAGCAGCCAAGAGAGGATGGGCTCCTACAATGAGCAGTTCTTC.

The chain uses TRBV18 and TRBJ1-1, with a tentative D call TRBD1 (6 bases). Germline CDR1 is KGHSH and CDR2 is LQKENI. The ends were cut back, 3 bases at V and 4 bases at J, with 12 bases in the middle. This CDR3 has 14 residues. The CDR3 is CASSPKGEGTEAFF. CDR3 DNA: TGTGCCAGCTCACCTAAGGGGGAGGGCACTGAAGCTTTCTTT.

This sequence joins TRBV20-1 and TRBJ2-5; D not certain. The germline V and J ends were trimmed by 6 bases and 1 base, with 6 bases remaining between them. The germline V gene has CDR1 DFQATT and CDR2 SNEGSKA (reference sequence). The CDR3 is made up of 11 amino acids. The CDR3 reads CSAPFQETQYF. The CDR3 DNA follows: TGCAGTGCCCCGTTCCAAGAGACCCAGTACTTC.

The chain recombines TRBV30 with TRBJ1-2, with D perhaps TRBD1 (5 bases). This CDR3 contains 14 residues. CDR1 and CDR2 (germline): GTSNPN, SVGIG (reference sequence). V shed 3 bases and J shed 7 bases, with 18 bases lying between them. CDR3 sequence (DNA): TGTGCCTGGAGGAGGACTGACAGTTCTGGTGGCTACACCTTC. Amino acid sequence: CAWRRTDSSGGYTF. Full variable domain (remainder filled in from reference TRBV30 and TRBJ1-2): SQTIHQWPATLVQPVGSPLSLECTVEGTSNPNLYWYRQAAGRGLQLLFYSVGIGQISSEVPQNLSASRPQDRQFILSSKKLLLSDSGFYLCAWRRTDSSGGYTFGSGTRLTVV.

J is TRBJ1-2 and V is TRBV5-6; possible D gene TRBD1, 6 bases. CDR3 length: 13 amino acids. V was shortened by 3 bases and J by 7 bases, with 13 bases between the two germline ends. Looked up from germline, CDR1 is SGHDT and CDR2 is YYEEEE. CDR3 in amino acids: CASSSTGQGGYTF. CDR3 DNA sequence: TGTGCCAGCAGCTCGACAGGTCAGGGTGGCTACACCTTC.

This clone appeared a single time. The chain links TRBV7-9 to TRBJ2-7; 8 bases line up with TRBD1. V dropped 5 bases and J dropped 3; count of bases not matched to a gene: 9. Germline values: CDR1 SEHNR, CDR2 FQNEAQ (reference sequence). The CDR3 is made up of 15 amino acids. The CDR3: CASSPQSGTGYEQYF. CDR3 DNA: TGTGCCAGCAGCCCCCAATCCGGGACAGGCTACGAGCAGTACTTC.

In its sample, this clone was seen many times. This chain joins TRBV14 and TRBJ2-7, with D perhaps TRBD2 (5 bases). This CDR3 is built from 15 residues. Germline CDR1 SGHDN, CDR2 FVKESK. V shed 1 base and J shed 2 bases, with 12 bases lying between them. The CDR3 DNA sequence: TGTGCCAGCAGCCAAGTTGGGTCGGGAACCTACGAGCAGTACTTC. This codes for CASSQVGSGTYEQYF.

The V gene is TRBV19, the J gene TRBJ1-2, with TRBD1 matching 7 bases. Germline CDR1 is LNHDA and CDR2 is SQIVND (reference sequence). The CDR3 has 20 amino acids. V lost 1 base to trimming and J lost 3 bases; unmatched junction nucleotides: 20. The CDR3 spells CASSIALPWTGNVGDYGYTF. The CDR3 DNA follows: TGTGCCAGTAGTATAGCCTTACCTTGGACAGGCAACGTCGGCGACTATGGCTACACCTTC.